This TCR beta chain was sequenced in a study of CD8+ T cells in alopecia areata. CDR1 and CDR2 from the germline V gene are SNHLY and FYNNEI. V lost 3 bases and J 1 base, leaving 9 bases between the germline ends. This CDR3 contains 14 residues. Treatment in this sample: oral pan-JAK inhibitor, 5-10 mg twice daily. Sequencing templates came from extracted RNA that was reverse transcribed into cDNA. The protocol was immunoSEQ multiplex PCR, while the TCRdb copy is restricted to in-frame clones and leaves out a portion. The sample has fewer than 150,000 clones; roughly 63% are singletons. The chain links TRBV2 to TRBJ1-1; tentative D call: TRBD1 (5 bases). The receptor was derived from a human donor with alopecia areata. The sample here was CD8+ T cells sorted from blood, taken at week 4, from a patient treated with tofacitinib. This CDR3 is CASSEGDPNTEAFF. The CDR3 DNA follows: TGTGCCAGCAGTGAGGGGGACCCGAACACTGAAGCTTTCTTT.